This T cell receptor beta chain appears in the sequencing data of a study of shared clonotypes between healthy human individuals. The CDR3 spans 12 residues. In germline, CDR1 is GTSNPN, CDR2 SVGIG (reference sequence). Trimming took off 0 bases at V and 5 bases at J, with 8 bases between the two ends. Clones were sequenced by immunoSEQ multiplex PCR, and TCRdb holds only the in-frame ones, with some missing. This sample yields about a million clones, of which around four fifths are seen a single time; around 1.5% belongs to the top ten. V and J are TRBV30 and TRBJ2-7; the D is unclear. Material for sequencing was memory CD4+ T cells sorted from blood. Subset indicated: CD45RA-negative fraction. The receptor comes from a man younger than 35 in good health. The CDR3 loop is CAWSVPGHEQYF. DNA for the CDR3: TGTGCCTGGAGTGTACCCGGGCACGAGCAGTACTTC.